One and the same sample provided the 22 T cell receptor beta chains below, sequenced in a study of OX40 agonist ivuxolimab in advanced cancers. TCRdb's copy holds only in-frame clones and misses some; the assay was immunoSEQ multiplex PCR. The data show thousands of clones, roughly 78% seen once. The sequencing here drew on CD4+ or CD8+ T cells sorted from blood, taken in a trial of the OX40 agonist ivuxolimab. These TCRs come from an adult with an advanced solid tumor such as melanoma, head and neck, liver or kidney cancer.

The chain recombines TRBV4-1 with TRBJ2-7, with D unresolved. V dropped 1 base and J dropped 0 bases, with 10 bases sitting between them. The CDR3 contains 15 residues. Per germline, CDR1 MGHRA and CDR2 YSYEKL. CDR3 sequence reads: CASSQGDGSSYEQYF. CDR3 sequence (DNA): TGCGCCAGCAGCCAAGGTGACGGGTCCTCCTACGAGCAGTACTTC.

V gene TRBV13 combines with J gene TRBJ1-2; possibly TRBD1 for D (5 bases). Trimming shortened V by 7 bases and J by 6 bases, and 12 bases separated the two germline ends. Per germline, CDR1 PRHDT and CDR2 FYEKMQ (reference sequence). The CDR3 runs 12 residues. The chain's CDR3 is CASTPGTDGYTF. CDR3 bases: TGTGCCAGCACCCCCGGGACGGATGGCTACACCTTC.

V and J are TRBV5-1 and TRBJ2-3; 7 bases agree with TRBD1. V trimming: 0 bases; J trimming: 4 bases; junction bases outside the gene matches: 11. In germline, CDR1 is SGHRS, CDR2 YFSETQ. The CDR3 runs 17 residues. The CDR3 sequence: CASSLEVVTGVPDTQYF. The CDR3 coding sequence is TGCGCCAGCAGCTTGGAAGTTGTTACAGGGGTGCCAGATACGCAGTATTTT.

This clone came up a few times. The chain carries TRBV7-6 and TRBJ1-3; the match to TRBD1 covers 8 bases. Trimming removed 3 bases from V and 0 bases from J; junction bases left unmatched: 4. This CDR3 spans 16 amino acids. Germline V gene data show CDR1 as SGHVS and CDR2 as FNYEAQ. CDR3 residues: CASSFLTGGSGNTIYF. CDR3 coding DNA: TGTGCCAGCAGCTTCCTTACAGGGGGCTCTGGAAACACCATATATTTT.

The V gene is TRBV7-3, the J gene TRBJ1-1, with a tentative D call TRBD1 (5 bases). This CDR3 spans 15 amino acids. Germline CDR1 SGHTA, CDR2 FQGTGA. The V gene lost 6 bases and the J gene lost 0 bases, with 14 bases spanning the gap. The CDR3 DNA follows: TGTGCCAGCAGTTTTTGGGGAGGGGTGAACACTGAAGCTTTCTTT. Encoded protein: CASSFWGGVNTEAFF. Using reference TRBV7-3 and TRBJ1-1 for the parts outside the CDR3, the full variable domain is GAGVSQTPSNKVTEKGKYVELRCDPISGHTALYWYRQSLGQGPEFLIYFQGTGAADDSGLPNDRFFAVRPEGSVSTLKIQRTERGDSAVYLCASSFWGGVNTEAFFGQGTRLTVV.

The chain has TRBV6-1 and TRBJ2-7; 11 bases fit TRBD1. The germline CDR1 and CDR2 sequences are MNHNS and SASEGT. This CDR3 has 15 residues. V lost 4 bases to trimming and J lost 6 bases; unmatched junction nucleotides: 8. The CDR3 protein is CASSAPGQGEGEQYF. CDR3 nucleotide sequence: TGTGCCAGCAGTGCGCCGGGACAGGGGGAAGGCGAGCAGTACTTC.

This sequence joins TRBV29-1 and TRBJ2-2, with 8 bases aligning to TRBD2. V lost 6 bases to trimming and J lost 6 bases; unmatched junction nucleotides: 3. CDR3 length: 12 amino acids. The germline gives CDR1 SQVTM, CDR2 ANQGSEA. The CDR3 DNA sequence: TGCAGCGTCTCCGGGGGGGCCGGGGAGCTGTTTTTT. Protein: CSVSGGAGELFF.

The chain carries TRBV9 and TRBJ2-3; possible D gene TRBD1, 6 bases. Trimming shortened V by 0 bases and J by 1 base, and 9 bases separated the two germline ends. This CDR3 has 15 amino acids. Germline V gene data show CDR1 as SGDLS and CDR2 as YYNGEE. Written as DNA, the CDR3 is TGTGCCAGCAGCGTAGTTGGGGGCGGCACAGATACGCAGTATTTT. It encodes CASSVVGGGTDTQYF.

This chain connects TRBV21-1 to TRBJ2-2; the D segment call TRBD1 is taken from the table without a DNA check. TRBV21-1 is termed a pseudogene. The CDR3 runs to 16 residues. The CDR3 here is CASRGLNTGLTGELFF. The CDR3 DNA reads as TGTGCCAGCAGAGGGCTCAACACAGGCTTGACCGGGGAGCTGTTTTTT.

V is TRBV9 and J is TRBJ2-1; 9 bases map to TRBD1. The CDR3 length is 14 residues. CDR1 SGDLS and CDR2 YYNGEE come from the germline V gene. J gave up 7 bases and V 4 bases, and 6 bases lay outside the gene matches. The chain's CDR3 is CASSPPTGGNEQFF. The CDR3 DNA is TGTGCCAGCAGCCCCCCGACAGGGGGTAATGAGCAGTTCTTC.

The chain carries TRBV7-2 and TRBJ2-1; 8 bases fit TRBD2. This CDR3 is built from 19 residues. The V gene end was trimmed by 1 base and the J gene end by 3 bases; junction bases not matched to a gene: 14. Germline assignment: CDR1 SGHTA and CDR2 FQGNSA. CDR3 region: CASSLERLAPWSDYNEQFF. The CDR3 coding sequence is TGTGCCAGCAGCTTAGAGAGACTAGCGCCCTGGAGCGACTACAATGAGCAGTTCTTC.

The rearrangement uses TRBV28 and TRBJ1-1; D uncertain. There are 13 residues in the CDR3. V was shortened by 3 bases and J by 0 bases, with 5 bases between the two germline ends. CDR1 is MDHEN, CDR2 SYDVKM, per germline. CDR3 amino acids: CASSFVLNTEAFF. CDR3 in DNA: TGTGCCAGCAGTTTCGTACTGAACACTGAAGCTTTCTTT.

CDR3 DNA sequence: TGTGCCGGGATTTGGCGGGGTTACAATGAGCAGTTCTTC. Residues: CAGIWRGYNEQFF. The chain links TRBV21-1 to TRBJ2-1; the D call in the table, TRBD2, was not verified against the DNA. TRBV21-1 is a listed pseudogene. The CDR3 runs 13 residues.

The V and J genes are TRBV10-3 and TRBJ2-7; D not certain. The CDR3 sequence is 14 residues long. Looked up from germline, CDR1 is ENHRY and CDR2 is SYGVKD. V lost 2 bases and J lost 0, with 8 bases in between. The CDR3 here is CAISEPTVSYEQYF. The CDR3 DNA reads as TGTGCCATCAGTGAGCCCACGGTCTCCTACGAGCAGTACTTC.

V usage is TRBV7-6 and J usage is TRBJ2-5; 8 bases align to TRBD1. Trimming took 5 bases from V and 4 from J; bases not matched to a gene: 9. The CDR3 extends over 15 amino acids. The germline V gene encodes CDR1 SGHVS and CDR2 FNYEAQ. The CDR3 DNA reads as TGTGCCAGCAGCCCGACGACAGGGGAAGGAGAGACCCAGTACTTC. Its protein is CASSPTTGEGETQYF.

The CDR3 spells CASSLDGSTQYF. The CDR3 DNA is TGTGCCAGCAGCTTAGATGGTTCGACCCAGTACTTC. The V gene is TRBV11-2, the J gene TRBJ2-5, with no clear D. Trimming cost V 0 bases and J 7 bases, with 6 bases left between them. Germline CDR1 and CDR2: SGHAT and FQNNGV. This CDR3 spans 12 amino acids.

The chain joins TRBV15 to TRBJ2-3; 7 bases align to TRBD2. From germline, CDR1 is LNHNV and CDR2 YYDKDF (reference sequence). The length of the CDR3 is 14 residues. J was trimmed by 6 bases and V by 4 bases; bases with no gene match: 7. This CDR3 is CATSNRLAGDTQYF. The CDR3 DNA follows: TGTGCCACCAGCAATCGACTAGCTGGCGATACGCAGTATTTT.

In nucleotides, the CDR3 is TGTGCCATCAGTGAGGGGACGGCCTATGGCTACACCTTC. Protein product: CAISEGTAYGYTF. The rearrangement uses TRBV10-3 and TRBJ1-2, with D maybe TRBD1 (5 bases). V was pared by 2 bases and J by 4 bases, with 8 bases between. The CDR3 is 13 residues long. CDR1 and CDR2 from the germline V gene are ENHRY and SYGVKD.

The chain joins TRBV11-2 to TRBJ1-1, with a tentative D call TRBD1 (5 bases). Deletions cut 0 bases from V and 3 bases from J, with 11 bases between. Germline V lookup: CDR1 SGHAT, CDR2 FQNNGV. The CDR3 consists of 15 residues. The CDR3 is CASSLDMGVYTEAFF. DNA of the CDR3: TGTGCCAGCAGCTTAGATATGGGGGTTTACACTGAAGCTTTCTTT.

This rearrangement joins TRBV9 to TRBJ2-7, with D perhaps given as TRBD1 or TRBD2 (6 bases each). V gave up 0 bases and J gave up 7 bases, with 23 bases separating them. The length of the CDR3 is 17 residues. Germline V gene data show CDR1 as SGDLS and CDR2 as YYNGEE. The CDR3: CASSVEGGGPAFEEQYF. The DNA of the CDR3 is TGTGCCAGCAGCGTAGAGGGGGGCGGGCCAGCTTTTGAGGAGCAGTACTTC.

The table lists this clone with a few counts. This chain joins TRBV7-8 and TRBJ2-3, with 12 bases that match TRBD2. V dropped 5 bases and J dropped 4; count of bases not matched to a gene: 10. Germline loops: CDR1 SGHVS, CDR2 FQNEAQ. The CDR3 runs 17 residues. The CDR3 region has the DNA TGTGCCAGCAGCCCCCTAATGGCTAGCGGGAGGGCAGATACGCAGTATTTT. Translating it yields CASSPLMASGRADTQYF.

The chain joins TRBV5-1 to TRBJ2-2, with D perhaps given as TRBD1 or TRBD2 (5 bases each). The CDR3 length is 16 residues. V was trimmed by 0 bases and J by 4 bases, leaving 13 bases between them. From germline, CDR1 is SGHRS and CDR2 YFSETQ. The CDR3 sequence is CASSLGKGRGTGELFF. The CDR3 DNA reads TGCGCCAGCAGCTTGGGAAAGGGACGAGGCACCGGGGAGCTGTTTTTT.